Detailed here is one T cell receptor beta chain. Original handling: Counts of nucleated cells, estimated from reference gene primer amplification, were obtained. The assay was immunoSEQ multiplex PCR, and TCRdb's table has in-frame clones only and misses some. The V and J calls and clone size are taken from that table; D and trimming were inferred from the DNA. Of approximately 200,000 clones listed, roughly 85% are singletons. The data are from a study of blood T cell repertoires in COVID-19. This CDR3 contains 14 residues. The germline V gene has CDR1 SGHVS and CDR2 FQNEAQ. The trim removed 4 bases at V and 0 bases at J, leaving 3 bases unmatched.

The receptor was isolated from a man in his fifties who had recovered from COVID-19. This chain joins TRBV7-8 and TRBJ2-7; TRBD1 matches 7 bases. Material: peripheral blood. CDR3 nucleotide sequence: TGTGCCAGCAGCTCCCGGGACAGCTCCTACGAGCAGTACTTC. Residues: CASSSRDSSYEQYF.